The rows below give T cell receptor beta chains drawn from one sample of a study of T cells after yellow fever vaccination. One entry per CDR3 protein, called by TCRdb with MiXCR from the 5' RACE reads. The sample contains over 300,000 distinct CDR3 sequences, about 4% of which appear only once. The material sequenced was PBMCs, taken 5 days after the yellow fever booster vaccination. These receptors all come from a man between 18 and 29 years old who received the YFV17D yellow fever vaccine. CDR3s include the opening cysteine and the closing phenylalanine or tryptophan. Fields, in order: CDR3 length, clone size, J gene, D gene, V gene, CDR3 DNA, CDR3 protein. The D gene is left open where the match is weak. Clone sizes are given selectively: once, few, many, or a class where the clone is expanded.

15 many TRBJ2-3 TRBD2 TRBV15 TGTGCCACCAGCAGAGCCCCCGGGAGGACAGATACGCAGTATTTT CATSRAPGRTDTQYF
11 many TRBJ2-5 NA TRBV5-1 TGTGCCAGCAGTTTAGATGAGACCCAGTACTTC CASSLDETQYF
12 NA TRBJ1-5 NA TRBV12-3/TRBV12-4 TGTGCCAGCAGTTCAGGGTTGGGCGTGGTGGAATTT CASSSGLGVVEF
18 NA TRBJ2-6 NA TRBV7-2 TGTGCCAGCAGCTTGCCTCGGGGCGGATCCTCTGGGGCCAACGTCCTGACTTTC CASSLPRGGSSGANVLTF
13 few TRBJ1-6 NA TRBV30 TGTGCCGCGGGGAGTTCCCGGAGTTCACCCCTCCACTTT CAAGSSRSSPLHF
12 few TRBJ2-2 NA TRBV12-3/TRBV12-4 TGTGCCAGCAGGGGGGCACCCGGGGAGCTGTTTTTT CASRGAPGELFF
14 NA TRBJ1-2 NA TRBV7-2 TGTGCCAGCAGCTCGGGAGGGTTCAACTATGGCTACACCTTC CASSSGGFNYGYTF
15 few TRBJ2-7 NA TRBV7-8 TGTGCCAGCAGCCCGCTTAGGGTCAGCGGTGACGAGCAGTACTTC CASSPLRVSGDEQYF
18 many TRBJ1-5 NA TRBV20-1 TGCAGTGCTAGAAAACTCCTCCGGGGGAGGAAGGTTAATCAGCCCCAGCATTTT CSARKLLRGRKVNQPQHF
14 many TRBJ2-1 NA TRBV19 TGTGCCAGTAGTACCCGGGCCGGAGAGGTTGAGCAGTTCTTC CASSTRAGEVEQFF
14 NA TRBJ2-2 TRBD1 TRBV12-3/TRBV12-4 TGTGCCAGCAGTCCGACAGGGTCCGCCGGGGAGCTGTTTTTT CASSPTGSAGELFF
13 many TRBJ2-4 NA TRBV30 TGTGCCTGGAGTACTCACCACCCCGGGCCTCAGTACTTC CAWSTHHPGPQYF
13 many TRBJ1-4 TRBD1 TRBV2 TGTGCCGTAACCGGGACAGCTAATGAAAAACTGTTTTTT CAVTGTANEKLFF
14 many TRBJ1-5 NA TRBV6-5 TGTGCCAGCAGAAAAGGACGGAGTAATCAGCCCCAGCATTTT CASRKGRSNQPQHF
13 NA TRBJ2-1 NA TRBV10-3 TGTGCCATCAGTGAGGAAAATAGCGAGGGGCAGTTCTTC CAISEENSEGQFF
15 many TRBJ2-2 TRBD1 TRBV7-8 TGTGCCAGCAGCCCGCAGGGGGCCTCTACCGGGGAGCTGTTTTTT CASSPQGASTGELFF
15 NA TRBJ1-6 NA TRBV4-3 TGCGCCAGCAGCTACCAATGGGGGTATAATTCACCCCTCCACTTT CASSYQWGYNSPLHF
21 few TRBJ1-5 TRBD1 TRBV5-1 TGCGCCAGCAAACCGGTACCTGAGCCGAGACAGGGTTTGTCTACGAGGCAGCCCCAGCATTTT CASKPVPEPRQGLSTRQPQHF
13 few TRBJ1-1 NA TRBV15 TGTGCCACCAGCACGGGGGCATGGACTGAAGCTTTCTTT CATSTGAWTEAFF
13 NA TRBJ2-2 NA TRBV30 TGTGCCTGGAACGGGGCGGGCACCGGGGAGCTGTTTTTT CAWNGAGTGELFF
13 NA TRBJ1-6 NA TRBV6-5 TGTGCCAGCAGTTACAGTACAGTGGGTTCCCTCCACTTT CASSYSTVGSLHF
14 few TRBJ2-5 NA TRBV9 TGTGCCAGCAGCCCCCGGGGGTTTGAAGAGACCCAGTACTTC CASSPRGFEETQYF
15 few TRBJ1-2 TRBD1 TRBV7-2 TGTGCCAGCAGCTTAGGCGTGACAGGGATGCGTGGCTACACCTTC CASSLGVTGMRGYTF
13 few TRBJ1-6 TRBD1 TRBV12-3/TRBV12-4 TGTGCCAGCAGCGACAGGGCGAACTCACCCCTCCACTTT CASSDRANSPLHF
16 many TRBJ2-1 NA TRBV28 TGTGCCAGCAGCAAGGGGGGGGCTTTTCGAGGCAATGAGCAGTTCTTC CASSKGGAFRGNEQFF
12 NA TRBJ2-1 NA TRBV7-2 TGTGCCAGCAGCATATCTCAGGGGCCAGGGTTCTTC CASSISQGPGFF
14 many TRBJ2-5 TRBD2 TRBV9 TGTGCCAGCTCGCGGGGGGAACACCAAGAGACCCAGTACTTC CASSRGEHQETQYF
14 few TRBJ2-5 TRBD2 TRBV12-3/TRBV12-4 TGTGCCAGCAGTACTAGCGGGGGGGCAAAGACCCAGTACTTC CASSTSGGAKTQYF
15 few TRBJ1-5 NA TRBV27 TGTGCCAGCAGTCCGATCAGGGAACGGGATCAGCCCCAGCATTTT CASSPIRERDQPQHF
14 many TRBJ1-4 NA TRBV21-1 TGTGCCAGCATCGGGGAGGGAACTAATGAAAAACTGTTTTTT CASIGEGTNEKLFF
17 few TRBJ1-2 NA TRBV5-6 TGTGCCAGCAGCTTACCTGCAGGGACTAGGGCTAACTATGGCTACACCTTC CASSLPAGTRANYGYTF
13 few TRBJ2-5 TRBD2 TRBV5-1 TGCGCCAGCAGCCAAGCGGGGAGAGAGACCCAGTACTTC CASSQAGRETQYF
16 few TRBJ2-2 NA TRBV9 TGTGCCAGCAGCTTCGCGGGACTGCCGAGTCGTGGGGAGCTGTTTTTT CASSFAGLPSRGELFF
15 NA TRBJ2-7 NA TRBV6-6 TGTGCCAGTATCCCGGGTGGGCGAAAGGTTTACGAGCAGTACTTC CASIPGGRKVYEQYF
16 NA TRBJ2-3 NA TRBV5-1 TGCGCCAGCAGCTTGGCCGAGGGCGGGGACACAGATACGCAGTATTTT CASSLAEGGDTDTQYF
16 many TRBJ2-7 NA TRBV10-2 TGCGCCAGCAGTGAGTCGAAAGGACAGTACTCCTACGAGCAGTACTTC CASSESKGQYSYEQYF
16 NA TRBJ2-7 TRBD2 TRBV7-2 TGTGCCAGCAGCTTAGTCGGCTCTAGCGGGGCCTACGAGCAGTACTTC CASSLVGSSGAYEQYF
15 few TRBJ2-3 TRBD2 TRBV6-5 TGTGCCAGCAGTTACATAAGCGGGGGTGGCCATACGCAGTATTTT CASSYISGGGHTQYF
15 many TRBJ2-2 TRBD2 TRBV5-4 TGTGCCAGCAGCCCCCGGGGGGGACTCACCGGGGAGCTGTTTTTT CASSPRGGLTGELFF
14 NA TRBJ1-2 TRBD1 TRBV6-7 TGTGCCAGCAGTTACCTGCAGGGGGCTTGCGGCTACACCTTC CASSYLQGACGYTF
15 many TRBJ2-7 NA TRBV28 TGTGCCAGCAGCTTCCTCCCGGGACAAGCCTACGAGCAGTACTTC CASSFLPGQAYEQYF
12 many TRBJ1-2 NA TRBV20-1 TGCAGTGCGCTGACCAGGGATAGTGGCTACACCTTC CSALTRDSGYTF
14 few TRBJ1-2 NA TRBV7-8 TGTGCCAGCAGCCGCGGTCTAGGAGACTATGGCTACACCTTC CASSRGLGDYGYTF
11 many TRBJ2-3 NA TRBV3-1 TGTGCCAGCAGCCCCGGGGATACGCAGTATTTT CASSPGDTQYF
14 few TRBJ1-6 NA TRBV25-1 TGTGCCAGCAGTGGGGGAGGTTCGTATTCACCCCTCCACTTT CASSGGGSYSPLHF
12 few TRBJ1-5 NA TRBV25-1 TGTGCCAGCAGACAGGGAATTCAGCCCCAGCATTTT CASRQGIQPQHF
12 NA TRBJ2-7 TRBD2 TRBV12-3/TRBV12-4 TGTGCCAGCAGTCCGGGGGGGCCCGAGCAGTACTTC CASSPGGPEQYF
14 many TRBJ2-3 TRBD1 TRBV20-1 TGCAGTTGCACCGGGACAGGGAAATCAGATACGCAGTATTTT CSCTGTGKSDTQYF
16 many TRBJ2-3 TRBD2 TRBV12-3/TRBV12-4 TGTGCCAGCAGACCCACTAGCGGGGGGGGCCCAGATACGCAGTATTTT CASRPTSGGGPDTQYF
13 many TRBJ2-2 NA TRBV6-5 TGTGCCAGCAGTTCTCAGGGGTCCGGGGAGCTGTTTTTT CASSSQGSGELFF
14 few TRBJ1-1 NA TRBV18 TGTGCCAGCTCACTCTCGACAGAAGGACCTGAAGCTTTCTTT CASSLSTEGPEAFF
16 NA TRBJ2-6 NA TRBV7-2 TGTGCCAGCAGCTTAGCCCCCCAGGGTGGGGCCAACGTCCTGACTTTC CASSLAPQGGANVLTF